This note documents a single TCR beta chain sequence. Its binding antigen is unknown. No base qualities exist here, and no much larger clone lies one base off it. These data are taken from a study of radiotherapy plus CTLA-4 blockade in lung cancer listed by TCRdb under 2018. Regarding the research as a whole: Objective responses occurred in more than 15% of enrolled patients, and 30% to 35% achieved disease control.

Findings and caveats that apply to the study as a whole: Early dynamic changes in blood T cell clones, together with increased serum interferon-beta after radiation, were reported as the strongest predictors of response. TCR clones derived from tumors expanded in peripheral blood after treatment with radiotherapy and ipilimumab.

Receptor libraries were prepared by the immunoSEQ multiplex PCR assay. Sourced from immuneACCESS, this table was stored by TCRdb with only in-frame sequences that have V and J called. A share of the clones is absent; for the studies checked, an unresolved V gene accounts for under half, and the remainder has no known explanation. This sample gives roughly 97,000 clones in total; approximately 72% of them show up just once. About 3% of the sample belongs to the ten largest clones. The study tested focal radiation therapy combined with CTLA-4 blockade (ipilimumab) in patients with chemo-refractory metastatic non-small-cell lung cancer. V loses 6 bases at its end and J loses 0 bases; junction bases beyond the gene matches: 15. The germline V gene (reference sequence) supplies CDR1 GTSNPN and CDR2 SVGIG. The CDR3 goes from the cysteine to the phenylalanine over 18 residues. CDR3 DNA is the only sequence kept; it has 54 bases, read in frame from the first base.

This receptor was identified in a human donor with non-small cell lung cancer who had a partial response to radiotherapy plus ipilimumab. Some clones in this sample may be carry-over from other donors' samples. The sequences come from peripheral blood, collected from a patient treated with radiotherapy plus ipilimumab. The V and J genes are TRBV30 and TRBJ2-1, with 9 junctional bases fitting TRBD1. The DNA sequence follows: TGTGCCTGTGTCGGGGACAGGGTAAGCGGCAGCTCCTACAATGAGCAGTTCTTC. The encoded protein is CACVGDRVSGSSYNEQFF.